The rows below give T cell receptor beta chains drawn from one sample of a study of T cells in localized non-small cell lung cancer. Method: immunoSEQ multiplex PCR; TCRdb's copy keeps in-frame clones and lacks some. Among about 21,000 clones listed, around 90% were seen once. The sample consisted of peripheral blood mononuclear cells, taken before any cancer treatment. The receptors here all came from a male donor at least 60 years old with stage II lung adenocarcinoma. Both conserved end residues are trimmed from each CDR3. The order of the fields is D gene, V gene, J gene, clone size, CDR3 protein. A D gene is named only where the DNA matches it firmly. Clone size is shown for a subset of rows, as once, few, many or a class of expanded clone.

>.|TRBV7-2|TRBJ1-1|medium-sized
ASSLLNTEAF
>.|TRBV11-2|TRBJ1-1|.
ASSFTGTNTEAF
>.|TRBV11-2|TRBJ2-1|.
ASSLSGVYNEQF
>.|TRBV5-5|TRBJ2-7|.
ASSRRPGESYEQY
>TRBD2|TRBV29-1|TRBJ2-1|few
SAGTSGYNEQF
>.|TRBV2|TRBJ1-5|.
ASSPGVFGNQPQH
>.|TRBV2|TRBJ2-3|.
ASSVFRERTDTQY
>.|TRBV11-3|TRBJ2-2|.
ASSFRDPGELF
>.|TRBV7-9|TRBJ2-7|.
ASSPVSSYEQY
>.|TRBV5-8|TRBJ2-2|.
ASSFDGTNTGELF
>.|TRBV28|TRBJ1-4|.
ASSLVLGEKLF
>TRBD2|TRBV5-4|TRBJ2-3|.
ASSKTSGITDTQY
>.|TRBV6-5|TRBJ2-3|once
ASRPPGTDTQY